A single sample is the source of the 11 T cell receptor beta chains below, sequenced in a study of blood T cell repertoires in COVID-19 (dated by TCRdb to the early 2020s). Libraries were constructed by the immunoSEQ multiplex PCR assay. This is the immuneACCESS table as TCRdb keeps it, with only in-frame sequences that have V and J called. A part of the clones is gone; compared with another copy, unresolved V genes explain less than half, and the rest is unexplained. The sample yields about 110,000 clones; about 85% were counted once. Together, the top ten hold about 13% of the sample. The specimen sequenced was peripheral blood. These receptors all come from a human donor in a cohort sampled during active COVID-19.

The DNA of the CDR3 is TGTGCCAGTAGGGAGCCCTTGGGTGAGCAGTACTTC. It codes for CASREPLGEQYF. This chain connects TRBV19 to TRBJ2-7; D ambiguous. Between the trimmed V and J ends, which lost 6 bases and 7 bases, there was a span of 13 bases. The length of the CDR3 is 12 residues. Germline CDR1 and CDR2: LNHDA and SQIVND (reference sequence).

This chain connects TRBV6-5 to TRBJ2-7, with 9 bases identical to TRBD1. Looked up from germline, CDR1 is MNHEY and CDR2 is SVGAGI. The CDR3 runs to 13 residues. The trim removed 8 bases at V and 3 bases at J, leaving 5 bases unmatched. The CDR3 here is CASGTGTFYEQYF. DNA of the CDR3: TGTGCCAGCGGGACAGGGACCTTCTACGAGCAGTACTTC.

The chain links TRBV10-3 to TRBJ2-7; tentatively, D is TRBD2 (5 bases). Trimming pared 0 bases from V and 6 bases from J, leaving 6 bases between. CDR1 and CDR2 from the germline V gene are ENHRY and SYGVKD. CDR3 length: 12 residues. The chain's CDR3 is CAISESGSEQYF. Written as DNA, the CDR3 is TGTGCCATCAGTGAGTCAGGGAGCGAGCAGTACTTC.

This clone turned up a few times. CDR3 protein: CASSLKLDSNQPQHF. CDR3 coding DNA: TGTGCCAGCAGTTTAAAGCTAGATAGCAATCAGCCCCAGCATTTT. The rearrangement uses TRBV6-5 and TRBJ1-5; D is unclear. V lost 4 bases to trimming and J lost 0 bases, with 10 bases between them. Germline assignment: CDR1 MNHEY and CDR2 SVGAGI. The CDR3 is 15 residues long.

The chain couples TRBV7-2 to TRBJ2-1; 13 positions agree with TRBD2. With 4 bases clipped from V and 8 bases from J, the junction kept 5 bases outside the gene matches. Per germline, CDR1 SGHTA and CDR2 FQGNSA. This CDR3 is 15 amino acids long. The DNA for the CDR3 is TGTGCCAGCAGCTCTACTAGCGGGGGGGTGGATGAGCAGTTCTTC. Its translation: CASSSTSGGVDEQFF.

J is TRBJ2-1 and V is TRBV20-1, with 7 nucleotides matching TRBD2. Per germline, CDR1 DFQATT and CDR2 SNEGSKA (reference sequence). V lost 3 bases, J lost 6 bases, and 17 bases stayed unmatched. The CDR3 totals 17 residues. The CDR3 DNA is TGCAGTGCTAGTTACTGGGGTCGAACCCGCGGGGGCAATGAGCAGTTCTTC. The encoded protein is CSASYWGRTRGGNEQFF.

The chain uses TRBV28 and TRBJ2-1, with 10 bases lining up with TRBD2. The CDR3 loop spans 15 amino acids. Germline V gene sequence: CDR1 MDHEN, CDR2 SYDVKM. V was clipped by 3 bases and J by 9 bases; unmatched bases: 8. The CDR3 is CASSFSSGGASEQFF. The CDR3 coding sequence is TGTGCCAGCAGTTTTTCCAGCGGGGGGGCGAGTGAGCAGTTCTTC.

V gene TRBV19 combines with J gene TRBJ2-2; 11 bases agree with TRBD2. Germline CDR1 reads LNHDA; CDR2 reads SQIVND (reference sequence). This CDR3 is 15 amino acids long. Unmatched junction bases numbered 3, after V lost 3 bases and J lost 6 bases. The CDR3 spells CASSMDSGGAGELFF. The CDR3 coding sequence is TGTGCCAGTAGTATGGATAGCGGGGGGGCCGGGGAGCTGTTTTTT.

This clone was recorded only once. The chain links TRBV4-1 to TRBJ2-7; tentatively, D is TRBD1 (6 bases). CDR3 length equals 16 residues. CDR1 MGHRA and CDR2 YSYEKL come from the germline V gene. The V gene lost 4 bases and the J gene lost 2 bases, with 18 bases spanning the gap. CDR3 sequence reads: CASSRNTGTKPYEQYF. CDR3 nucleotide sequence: TGCGCCAGCAGCCGTAACACCGGGACAAAGCCCTACGAGCAGTACTTC.

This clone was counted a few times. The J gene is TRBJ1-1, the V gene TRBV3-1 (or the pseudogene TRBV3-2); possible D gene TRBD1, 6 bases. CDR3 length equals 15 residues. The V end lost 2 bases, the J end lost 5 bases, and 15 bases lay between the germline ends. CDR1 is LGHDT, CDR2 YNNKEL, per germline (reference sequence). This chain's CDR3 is CASSQLTGSSTEAFF. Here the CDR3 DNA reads TGTGCCAGCAGCCAATTGACAGGTTCGTCGACTGAAGCTTTCTTT.

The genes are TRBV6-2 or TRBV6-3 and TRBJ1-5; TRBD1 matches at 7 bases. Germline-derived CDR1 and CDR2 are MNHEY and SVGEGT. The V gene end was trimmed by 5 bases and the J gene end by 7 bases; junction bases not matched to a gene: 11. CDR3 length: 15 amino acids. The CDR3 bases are TGTGCCAGCAGTACCCCGGACAGGCCTGAACAGCCCCAGCATTTT. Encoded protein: CASSTPDRPEQPQHF.